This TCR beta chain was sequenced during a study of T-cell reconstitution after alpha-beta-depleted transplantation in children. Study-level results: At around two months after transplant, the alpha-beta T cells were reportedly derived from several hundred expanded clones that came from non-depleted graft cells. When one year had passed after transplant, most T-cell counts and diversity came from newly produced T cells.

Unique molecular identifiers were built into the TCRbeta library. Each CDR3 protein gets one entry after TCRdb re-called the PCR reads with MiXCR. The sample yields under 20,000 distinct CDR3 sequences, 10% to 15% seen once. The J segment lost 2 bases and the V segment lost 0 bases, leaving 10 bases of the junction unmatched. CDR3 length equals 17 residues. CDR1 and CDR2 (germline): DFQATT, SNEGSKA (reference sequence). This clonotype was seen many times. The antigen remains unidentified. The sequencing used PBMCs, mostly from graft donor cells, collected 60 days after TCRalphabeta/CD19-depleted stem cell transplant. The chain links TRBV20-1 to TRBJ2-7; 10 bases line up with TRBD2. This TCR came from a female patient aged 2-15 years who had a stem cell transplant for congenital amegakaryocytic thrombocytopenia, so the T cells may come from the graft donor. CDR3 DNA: TGCAGTGCTAGAGATTGGGCTAGCGGGAGAGGCCCCTACGAGCAGTACTTC. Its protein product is CSARDWASGRGPYEQYF.